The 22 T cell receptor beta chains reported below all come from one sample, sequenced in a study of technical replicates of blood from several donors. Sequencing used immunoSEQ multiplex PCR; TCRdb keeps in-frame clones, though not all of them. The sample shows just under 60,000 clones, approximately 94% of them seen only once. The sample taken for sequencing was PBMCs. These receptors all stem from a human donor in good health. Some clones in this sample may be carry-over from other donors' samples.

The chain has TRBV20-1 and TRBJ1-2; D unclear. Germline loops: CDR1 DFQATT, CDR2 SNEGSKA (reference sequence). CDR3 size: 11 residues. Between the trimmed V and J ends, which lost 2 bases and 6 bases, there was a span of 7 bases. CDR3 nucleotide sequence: TGCAGTGCTAGAAGTCGGGATGGCTACACCTTC. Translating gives CSARSRDGYTF.

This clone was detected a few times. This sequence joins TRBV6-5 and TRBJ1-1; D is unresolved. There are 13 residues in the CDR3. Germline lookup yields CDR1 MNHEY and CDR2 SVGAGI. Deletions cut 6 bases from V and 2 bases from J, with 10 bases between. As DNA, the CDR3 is TGTGCCAGCAGACAGACCCTAAACACTGAAGCTTTCTTT. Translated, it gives CASRQTLNTEAFF.

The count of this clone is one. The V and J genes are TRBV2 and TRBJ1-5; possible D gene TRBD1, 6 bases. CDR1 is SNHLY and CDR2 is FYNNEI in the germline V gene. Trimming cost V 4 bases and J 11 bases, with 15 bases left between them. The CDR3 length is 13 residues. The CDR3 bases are TGTGCCAGCAGTGGGGGCAGGGGATATTCCCAGCATTTT. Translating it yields CASSGGRGYSQHF.

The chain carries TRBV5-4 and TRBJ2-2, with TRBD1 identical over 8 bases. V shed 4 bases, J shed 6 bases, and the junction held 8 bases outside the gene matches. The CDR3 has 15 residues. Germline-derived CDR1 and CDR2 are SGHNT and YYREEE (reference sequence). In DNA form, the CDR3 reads TGTGCCAGCAGCCCGACAGGGGCCGAAGCCGGGGAGCTGTTTTTT. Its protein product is CASSPTGAEAGELFF.

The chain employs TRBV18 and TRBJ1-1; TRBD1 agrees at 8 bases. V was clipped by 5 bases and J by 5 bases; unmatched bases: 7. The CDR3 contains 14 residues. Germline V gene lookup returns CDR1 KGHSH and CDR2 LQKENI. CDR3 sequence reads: CASSSDRGGTEAFF. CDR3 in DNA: TGTGCCAGCTCATCTGACAGGGGAGGAACTGAAGCTTTCTTT.

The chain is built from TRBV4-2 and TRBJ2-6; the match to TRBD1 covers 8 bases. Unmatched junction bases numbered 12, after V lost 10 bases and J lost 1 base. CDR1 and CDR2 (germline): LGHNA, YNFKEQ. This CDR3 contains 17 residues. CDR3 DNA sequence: TGTGCCACCTTTGGACAGGGTGGGCTTTCTGGGGCCAACGTCCTGACTTTC. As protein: CATFGQGGLSGANVLTF.

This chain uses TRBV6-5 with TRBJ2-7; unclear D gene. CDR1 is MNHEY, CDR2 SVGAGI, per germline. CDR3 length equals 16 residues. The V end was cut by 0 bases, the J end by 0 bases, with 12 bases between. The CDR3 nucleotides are TGTGCCAGCAGTTACTCGATGGCAGGTAGCTCCTACGAGCAGTACTTC. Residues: CASSYSMAGSSYEQYF.

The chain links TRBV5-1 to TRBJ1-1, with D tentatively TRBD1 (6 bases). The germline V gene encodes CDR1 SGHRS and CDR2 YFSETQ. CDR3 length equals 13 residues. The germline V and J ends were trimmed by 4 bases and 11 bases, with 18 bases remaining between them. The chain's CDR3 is CASSEIPGVEAFF. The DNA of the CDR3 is TGCGCCAGCAGCGAGATTCCAGGGGTGGAGGCTTTCTTT.

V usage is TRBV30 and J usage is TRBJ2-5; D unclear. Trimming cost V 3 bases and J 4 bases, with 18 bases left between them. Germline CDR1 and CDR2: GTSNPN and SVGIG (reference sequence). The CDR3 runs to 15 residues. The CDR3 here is CAWRPSEVHGETQYF. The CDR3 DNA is TGTGCCTGGAGGCCTTCCGAGGTGCATGGAGAGACCCAGTACTTC.

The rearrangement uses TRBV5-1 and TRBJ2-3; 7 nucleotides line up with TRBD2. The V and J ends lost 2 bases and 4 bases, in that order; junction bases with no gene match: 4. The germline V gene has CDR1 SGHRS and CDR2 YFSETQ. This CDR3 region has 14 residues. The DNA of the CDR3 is TGCGCCAGCAGCTTCCGACTAGCAGCAGATACGCAGTATTTT. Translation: CASSFRLAADTQYF.

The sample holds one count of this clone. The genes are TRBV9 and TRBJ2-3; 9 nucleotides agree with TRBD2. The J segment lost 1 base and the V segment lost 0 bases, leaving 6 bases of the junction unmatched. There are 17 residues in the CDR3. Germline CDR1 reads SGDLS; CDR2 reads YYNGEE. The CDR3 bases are TGTGCCAGCAGCGTAGACGGGGCGGGAGGGGGCACAGATACGCAGTATTTT. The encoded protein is CASSVDGAGGGTDTQYF. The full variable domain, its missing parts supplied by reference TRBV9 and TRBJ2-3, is DSGVTQTPKHLITATGQRVTLRCSPRSGDLSVYWYQQSLDQGLQFLIQYYNGEERAKGNILERFSAQQFPDLHSELNLSSLELGDSALYFCASSVDGAGGGTDTQYFGPGTRLTVL.

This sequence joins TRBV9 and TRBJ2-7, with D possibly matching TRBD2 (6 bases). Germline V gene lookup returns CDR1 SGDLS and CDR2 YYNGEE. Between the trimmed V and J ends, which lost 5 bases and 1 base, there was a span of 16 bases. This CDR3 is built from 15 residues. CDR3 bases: TGTGCCAGCAGTGCAATGAGCGGGCCATCCTACGAGCAGTACTTC. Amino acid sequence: CASSAMSGPSYEQYF.

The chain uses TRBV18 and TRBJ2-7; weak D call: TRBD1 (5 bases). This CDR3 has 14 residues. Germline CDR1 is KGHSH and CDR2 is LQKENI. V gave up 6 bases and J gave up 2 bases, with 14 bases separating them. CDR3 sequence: CASSPATETYEQYF. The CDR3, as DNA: TGTGCCAGCTCTCCTGCGACAGAGACCTACGAGCAGTACTTC. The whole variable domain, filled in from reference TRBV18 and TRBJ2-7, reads NAGVMQNPRHLVRRRGQEARLRCSPMKGHSHVYWYRQLPEEGLKFMVYLQKENIIDESGMPKERFSAEFPKEGPSILRIQQVVRGDSAAYFCASSPATETYEQYFGPGTRLTVT.

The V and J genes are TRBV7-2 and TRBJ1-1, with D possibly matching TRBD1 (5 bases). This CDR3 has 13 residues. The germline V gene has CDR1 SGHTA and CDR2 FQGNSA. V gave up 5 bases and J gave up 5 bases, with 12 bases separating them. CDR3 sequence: CASSAIGGTEAFF. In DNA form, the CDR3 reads TGTGCCAGCAGCGCTATTGGGGGGACTGAAGCTTTCTTT.

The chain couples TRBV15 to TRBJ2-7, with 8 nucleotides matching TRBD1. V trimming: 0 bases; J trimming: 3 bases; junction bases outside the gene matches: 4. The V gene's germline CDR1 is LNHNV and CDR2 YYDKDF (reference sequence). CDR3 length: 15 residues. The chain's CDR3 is CATSRDRTGIYEQYF. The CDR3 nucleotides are TGTGCCACCAGCAGAGATAGGACAGGGATCTACGAGCAGTACTTC.

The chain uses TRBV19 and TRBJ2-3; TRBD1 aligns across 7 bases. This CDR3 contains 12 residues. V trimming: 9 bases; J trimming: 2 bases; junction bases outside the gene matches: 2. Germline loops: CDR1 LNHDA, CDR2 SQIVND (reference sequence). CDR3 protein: CASKGATDTQYF. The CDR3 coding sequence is TGTGCCAGCAAGGGGGCCACAGATACGCAGTATTTT.

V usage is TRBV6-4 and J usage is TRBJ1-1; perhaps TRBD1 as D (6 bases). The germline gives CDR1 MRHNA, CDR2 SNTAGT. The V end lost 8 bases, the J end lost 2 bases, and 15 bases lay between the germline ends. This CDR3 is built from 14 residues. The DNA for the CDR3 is TGTGCCAGCCGAAGAATGACAGGAAACACTGAAGCTTTCTTT. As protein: CASRRMTGNTEAFF.

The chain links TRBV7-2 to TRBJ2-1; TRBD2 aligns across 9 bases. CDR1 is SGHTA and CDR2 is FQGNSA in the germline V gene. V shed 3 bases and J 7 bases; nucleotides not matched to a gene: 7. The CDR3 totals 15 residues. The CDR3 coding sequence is TGTGCCAGCAGCTTCGAACGCGGGAGGGCGAATGAGCAGTTCTTC. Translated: CASSFERGRANEQFF.

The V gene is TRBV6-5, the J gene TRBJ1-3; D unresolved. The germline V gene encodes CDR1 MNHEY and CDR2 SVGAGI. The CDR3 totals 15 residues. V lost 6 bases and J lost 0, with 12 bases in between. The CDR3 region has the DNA TGTGCCAGCAGGATAGACGTAGCCTCTGGAAACACCATATATTTT. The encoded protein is CASRIDVASGNTIYF.

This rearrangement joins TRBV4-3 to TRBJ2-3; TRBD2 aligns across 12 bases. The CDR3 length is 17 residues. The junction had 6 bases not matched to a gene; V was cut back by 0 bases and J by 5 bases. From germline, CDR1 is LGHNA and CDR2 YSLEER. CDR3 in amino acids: CASSQDSSSGRGDTQYF. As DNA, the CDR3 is TGCGCCAGCAGCCAAGATTCGTCTAGCGGGAGGGGAGATACGCAGTATTTT.

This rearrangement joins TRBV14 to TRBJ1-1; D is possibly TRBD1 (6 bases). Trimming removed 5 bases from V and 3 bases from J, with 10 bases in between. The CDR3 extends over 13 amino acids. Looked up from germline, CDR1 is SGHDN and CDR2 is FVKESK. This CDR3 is CASSYQGYTEAFF. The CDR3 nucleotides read TGTGCCAGCAGCTATCAGGGGTACACTGAAGCTTTCTTT.

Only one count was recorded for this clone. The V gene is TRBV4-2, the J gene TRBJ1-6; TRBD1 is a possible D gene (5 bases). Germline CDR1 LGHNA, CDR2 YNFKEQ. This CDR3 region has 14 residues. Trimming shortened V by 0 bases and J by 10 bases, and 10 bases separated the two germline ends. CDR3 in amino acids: CASSQDLTASPLHF. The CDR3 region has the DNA TGTGCCAGCAGCCAAGATTTGACAGCCTCACCCCTCCACTTT.